This TCR beta chain was documented in a study of post-analysis software for immune sequencing data. This CDR3 is 13 amino acids long. The ends were cut back, 5 bases at V and 0 bases at J, with 7 bases in the middle. Overall study results and limits: TRBV segments more frequent in patients than in controls numbered about 5 and included TRBV5-6, TRBV5-1 and TRBV20-1. Compared against controls, patients with multiple sclerosis displayed significantly lower normalized Chao1 diversity. F measure clustering grouped samples strongly by preparation batch.

The library was made from cDNA and included unique molecular identifiers. Once roughly 0.95 to 10 million T cells were used, about 510,000 cDNA molecules resulted. TCRdb re-analysed the PCR reads in MiXCR, keeping a single row per CDR3 protein. The sample has hundreds of thousands of distinct CDR3 sequences, approximately 60% seen once; the top ten hold about 11%. In this sample, this clonotype turned up a few times. The target antigen is unknown. Input material: blood. The receptor comes from a girl aged 2-15 years with multiple sclerosis. This chain connects TRBV12-3 or TRBV12-4 to TRBJ2-5; D is uncertain. DNA for the CDR3: TGTGCCAGCAGTCCCCCGTACCAAGAGACCCAGTACTTC. Its protein is CASSPPYQETQYF.